This TCR beta chain was obtained from a study of PD-1 blockade in classical Hodgkin lymphoma. The wider study: Patients were infused with nivolumab 3 mg/kg every 2 weeks.

Note on this clone: Its target is not known.

Time point given: cycle 4 day 1 (C4D1), after six to seven weeks of nivolumab. Patients all relapsed after autologous stem cell transplantation, and there was variation in brentuximab vedotin exposure. Findings and caveats of the study: Healthy donors were reported to have higher baseline TCR diversity than newly diagnosed patients. At C4D1, TCR diversity had climbed significantly for CD4+ cells, though not for CD8+ cells.

Profiling relied on immunoSEQ multiplex PCR, and the TCRdb table lists in-frame clones only, not all of them. The sample yields more than 40,000 clones, about 80% seen once. Deletions cut 3 bases from V and 6 bases from J, with 14 bases between. Germline CDR1 reads SNHLY; CDR2 reads FYNNEI. CDR3 size: 14 residues. Source: peripheral blood mononuclear cells (PBMCs), taken before the fourth cycle of nivolumab. The chain employs TRBV2 and TRBJ1-1; D is possibly TRBD1 (5 bases). The receptor was isolated from a human donor with classical Hodgkin lymphoma. The CDR3 loop reads CASSDGGRIPEAFF. In nucleotides, the CDR3 is TGTGCCAGCAGTGATGGGGGAAGGATTCCTGAAGCTTTCTTT.